This passage covers 13 T cell receptor beta chains from one sample sequenced in a study of T cell clones after liver transplantation. Clones were sequenced by immunoSEQ multiplex PCR, and TCRdb holds only the in-frame ones, with some missing. The table shows 55,000 to 80,000 clones, with more than 75% occurring only once. The starting material was CD4+ T cells from blood, obtained before liver transplant. The receptors stem from a human donor who received a liver transplant.

The rearrangement joins TRBV11-3 to TRBJ2-7; possible D gene TRBD2, 5 bases. The CDR3 contains 12 residues. CDR1 is SGHNT, CDR2 YENEEA, per germline. V gave up 5 bases and J gave up 9 bases, with 14 bases separating them. CDR3 DNA: TGTGCCAGCAGCCCCGCATCGAGCGGGCAGTACTTC. This translates into CASSPASSGQYF. Full variable domain (missing parts from reference TRBV11-3 and TRBJ2-7): EAGVVQSPRYKIIEKKQPVAFWCNPISGHNTLYWYLQNLGQGPELLIRYENEEAVDDSQLPKDRFSAERLKGVDSTLKIQPAELGDSAVYLCASSPASSGQYFGPGTRLTVT.

V usage is TRBV7-2 and J usage is TRBJ1-5; a possible D gene is TRBD1 (6 bases). Germline CDR1 and CDR2: SGHTA and FQGNSA. Deletions cut 5 bases from V and 6 bases from J, with 17 bases between. This CDR3 is 15 amino acids long. The CDR3 loop is CASSPTPGAAQPQHF. DNA of the CDR3: TGTGCCAGCAGCCCGACCCCAGGGGCGGCTCAGCCCCAGCATTTT.

This clone has a single count. The chain combines TRBV6-1 with TRBJ2-7; D possibly corresponds to TRBD2 (5 bases). V was cut by 7 bases and J by 6 bases, with 16 bases left in between. This CDR3 spans 13 amino acids. CDR1 MNHNS and CDR2 SASEGT come from the germline V gene. The CDR3 spells CASTGSGVGEQYF. The CDR3 DNA follows: TGTGCCAGCACGGGCAGCGGAGTGGGCGAGCAGTACTTC.

The V and J genes are TRBV10-3 and TRBJ2-5, with TRBD1 identical over 10 bases. The CDR3 loop spans 15 amino acids. Germline V gene data show CDR1 as ENHRY and CDR2 as SYGVKD. V was pared by 2 bases and J by 5 bases, with 5 bases of the junction left unmatched. The CDR3: CAISEPRTGGETQYF. CDR3 sequence (DNA): TGTGCCATCAGTGAGCCAAGGACAGGGGGGGAGACCCAGTACTTC.

The rearrangement joins TRBV19 to TRBJ1-2; D unresolved. Looked up from germline, CDR1 is LNHDA and CDR2 is SQIVND (reference sequence). V was cut by 5 bases and J by 4 bases, with 8 bases left in between. The CDR3 is made up of 12 amino acids. CDR3 bases: TGTGCCAGTAGTCTCCCTGGCTATGGCTACACCTTC. Translating gives CASSLPGYGYTF.

The genes are TRBV7-9 and TRBJ1-1; 9 nucleotides align to TRBD1. V shed 3 bases, J shed 5 bases, and the junction held 10 bases outside the gene matches. CDR3 length: 16 amino acids. Looked up from germline, CDR1 is SEHNR and CDR2 is FQNEAQ (reference sequence). In DNA, the CDR3 is TGTGCCAGCAGCTTGGACACAGGGGGCGCGGGGACTGAAGCTTTCTTT. This encodes CASSLDTGGAGTEAFF. Full variable domain (outside the CDR3, taken from reference TRBV7-9 and TRBJ1-1): DTGVSQNPRHKITKRGQNVTFRCDPISEHNRLYWYRQTLGQGPEFLTYFQNEAQLEKSRLLSDRFSAERPKGSFSTLEIQRTEQGDSAMYLCASSLDTGGAGTEAFFGQGTRLTVV.

This clone was counted only a few times. The rearrangement uses TRBV5-4 and TRBJ1-2, with a tentative D call TRBD1 (5 bases). Germline assignment: CDR1 SGHNT and CDR2 YYREEE (reference sequence). This CDR3 region has 15 residues. Between the trimmed V and J ends, which lost 4 bases and 8 bases, there was a span of 21 bases. The CDR3 nucleotides read TGTGCCAGCAGCCAGGGCTCCTTTTACCTCGGGGGCTACACCTTC. Translating it yields CASSQGSFYLGGYTF.

The chain employs TRBV29-1 and TRBJ1-4, with D possibly matching TRBD1 (5 bases). V lost 0 bases, J lost 1 base, and 24 bases lay in between. The CDR3 length is 20 residues. Germline assignment: CDR1 SQVTM and CDR2 ANQGSEA. CDR3 protein: CSVEDQENASLGVTNEKLFF. The CDR3, as DNA: TGCAGCGTTGAAGATCAGGAAAATGCGAGCCTGGGGGTAACTAATGAAAAACTGTTTTTT.

The rearrangement uses TRBV29-1 and TRBJ2-7; D may be TRBD2 (6 bases). Deletions cut 4 bases from V and 2 bases from J, with 15 bases between. CDR1 SQVTM and CDR2 ANQGSEA come from the germline V gene. The CDR3 is made up of 14 amino acids. CDR3 in amino acids: CSVVFRESPYEQYF. The CDR3 DNA sequence: TGCAGCGTTGTTTTCCGGGAGAGCCCCTACGAGCAGTACTTC.

The CDR3 here is CASSLLAPQGKHLENTEAFF. CDR3 nucleotides: TGTGCCAGCAGCTTACTTGCCCCCCAGGGGAAGCACCTTGAGAACACTGAAGCTTTCTTT. V and J are TRBV7-8 and TRBJ1-1, with D maybe TRBD1 (6 bases). Between the trimmed V and J ends, which lost 2 bases and 1 base, there was a span of 26 bases. The germline gives CDR1 SGHVS, CDR2 FQNEAQ. The CDR3 extends over 20 amino acids.

J is TRBJ2-3 and V is TRBV4-3; D gene ambiguous. The CDR3 runs 12 residues. Germline V lookup: CDR1 LGHNA, CDR2 YSLEER. Trimming took 3 bases from V and 8 from J, leaving 9 bases between them. As DNA, the CDR3 is TGCGCCAGCAGCCAGGCCGGTGGTACGCAGTATTTT. Its translation: CASSQAGGTQYF.

This clone came up once. The chain has TRBV28 and TRBJ2-3; the D gene is possibly TRBD1 (5 bases). The CDR3 length is 16 residues. The V gene lost 2 bases and the J gene lost 0 bases, with 12 bases spanning the gap. Germline CDR1 and CDR2: MDHEN and SYDVKM. The CDR3 nucleotides are TGTGCCAGCAGTTTACAGGGATTCTCTAGCACAGATACGCAGTATTTT. Translation: CASSLQGFSSTDTQYF.

The V call is TRBV5-1, the J call TRBJ1-2; 7 positions match TRBD1. CDR1 and CDR2 from the germline V gene are SGHRS and YFSETQ. The junction had 9 bases not matched to a gene; V was cut back by 0 bases and J by 4 bases. The CDR3 extends over 16 amino acids. The CDR3 here is CASSLGITGASYGYTF. The CDR3, as DNA: TGCGCCAGCAGCTTGGGCATCACAGGGGCTAGCTATGGCTACACCTTC. Drawing the rest from reference TRBV5-1 and TRBJ1-2, the complete variable domain is KAGVTQTPRYLIKTRGQQVTLSCSPISGHRSVSWYQQTPGQGLQFLFEYFSETQRNKGNFPGRFSGRQFSNSRSEMNVSTLELGDSALYLCASSLGITGASYGYTFGSGTRLTVV.